This TCR beta chain was identified in a study of T cells in Graves' hyperthyroidism and ophthalmopathy. This clonotype appeared many times. The V gene lost 8 bases and the J gene lost 0 bases, with 11 bases spanning the gap. CDR3 length equals 14 residues. Germline CDR1 MDHEN, CDR2 SYDVKM. Amplification of TCR beta CDR3 regions used RNA as the template. TCR CDR3 underwent first-round RT-PCR with the HTBI primer set. TCRdb ran MiXCR on the multiplex PCR reads and lists one entry per CDR3 protein. The table lists around 290,000 distinct CDR3 sequences, roughly 15% of them singletons. The receptor's source is a middle-aged woman with Graves' hyperthyroidism. Sequences were obtained from blood. The chain links TRBV28 to TRBJ1-3; tentatively, D is TRBD1 (5 bases). CDR3 nucleotides: TGTGCCAGCGTGACAGTACACTCTGGAAACACCATATATTTT. This gives the protein CASVTVHSGNTIYF.